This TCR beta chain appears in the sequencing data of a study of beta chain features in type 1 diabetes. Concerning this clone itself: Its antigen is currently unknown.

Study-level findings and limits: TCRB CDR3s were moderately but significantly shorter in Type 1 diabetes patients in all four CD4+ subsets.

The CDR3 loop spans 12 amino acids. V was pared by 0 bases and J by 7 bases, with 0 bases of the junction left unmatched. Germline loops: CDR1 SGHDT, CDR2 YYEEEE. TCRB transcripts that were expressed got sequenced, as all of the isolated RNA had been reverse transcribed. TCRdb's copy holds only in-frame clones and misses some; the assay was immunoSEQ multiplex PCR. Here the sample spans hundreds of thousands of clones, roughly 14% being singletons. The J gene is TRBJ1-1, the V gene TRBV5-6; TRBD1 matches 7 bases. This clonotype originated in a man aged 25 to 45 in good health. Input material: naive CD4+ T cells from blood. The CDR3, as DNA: TGTGCCAGCAGCTTGGCAGGGGGTGAAGCTTTCTTT. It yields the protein CASSLAGGEAFF.